This paragraph covers one T cell receptor (beta chain) sequence. This sample is part of a study of blood T cell repertoires in COVID-19. Profiling relied on immunoSEQ multiplex PCR, and the TCRdb table lists in-frame clones only, not all of them. The repertoire holds roughly 130,000 clones, with roughly nine tenths as singletons. V was shortened by 0 bases and J by 8 bases, with 14 bases between the two germline ends. CDR1 is LGHDT and CDR2 is YNNKEL in the germline V gene (reference sequence). CDR3 size: 14 residues. The origin of this receptor is a man between 60 and 75 years old with COVID-19, enrolled during active disease. What was sequenced was peripheral blood. The chain links TRBV3-1 (or the pseudogene TRBV3-2) to TRBJ2-7, with TRBD1 as a possible D gene (5 bases). DNA of the CDR3: TGTGCCAGCAGCCAAGAAGTGACAGTCTTGAAGCAGTACTTC. Its translation: CASSQEVTVLKQYF.